This T cell receptor (beta chain) stems from a study of CD8 T cells in Susac syndrome. Study summary: Intravenous immunoglobulin alone or corticosteroids were being given to patients with Susac syndrome at blood draw, unless they were therapy-naive.

This clonotype was counted a single time. The RNA, about 0.5 to 1 ug, was put through reverse transcription using random hexamers. TCRdb re-called the immunoSEQ multiplex PCR reads with MiXCR, one entry per CDR3 protein. Here the sample spans 210,000 or so distinct CDR3 sequences, about 94% being singletons. TCR beta sequencing covered blood CD8+ and CD4+ T cells. Input material: CD4+ T cells from PBMCs. The TCR comes from a human donor with Susac syndrome.

The CDR3 sequence is CASSVGSGGLGEQFF. The CDR3, as DNA: TGTGCCAGCAGCGTAGGTAGCGGGGGATTAGGTGAGCAGTTCTTC. The J gene is TRBJ2-1, the V gene TRBV9, with 9 bases fitting TRBD2. The germline V gene has CDR1 SGDLS and CDR2 YYNGEE. The V segment lost 0 bases and the J segment 9 bases; nucleotides outside the gene matches: 7. CDR3 length: 15 amino acids.